The rows below give T cell receptor beta chains drawn from one sample of a study of PD-1 blockade in classical Hodgkin lymphoma. The assay was immunoSEQ multiplex PCR, and TCRdb's table has in-frame clones only and misses some. Here the sample spans around 100,000 clones, 75% to 90% being singletons. The material was peripheral blood mononuclear cells (PBMCs), obtained before the second cycle of nivolumab. These receptors came from a human donor with classical Hodgkin lymphoma. CDR3s include the opening cysteine and the closing phenylalanine or tryptophan. The D gene is left open where the match is weak. A clone size is listed for some rows: how often the clone was seen (once, few, many), or a class if it is expanded.

few	TRBV29-1	TRBJ2-7	TRBD2	TGCAGCGTTGTTATGTCCGGGACTAGCGGGGGGAGCTACGAGCAGTACTTC	CSVVMSGTSGGSYEQYF
NA	TRBV6-6	TRBJ2-7	TRBD1	TGTGCCAGCAGCCTCGGGACAGGCGAGCAGTACTTC	CASSLGTGEQYF
few	TRBV30	TRBJ1-6	NA	TGTGCCTGGACCTCCGGCCAGGGCCCCCTCCACTTT	CAWTSGQGPLHF
NA	TRBV4-1	TRBJ2-7	NA	TGCGCCAGCAGCCAGGCGGTAGGGCTATCCTACGAGCAGTACTTC	CASSQAVGLSYEQYF
NA	TRBV11-2	TRBJ2-7	NA	TGTGCCAGCAGCAGGGCTTTTCTAAACCCCTACGAGCAGTACTTC	CASSRAFLNPYEQYF
NA	TRBV4-3	TRBJ2-7	TRBD2	TGCGCCAGCAGCCAAGGACTAGCGGGGGACTACGAGCAGTACTTC	CASSQGLAGDYEQYF
NA	TRBV4-2	TRBJ1-2	TRBD1	TGTGCCAGCAGCCAAGATATGGCAGGGGGATCCTATGGCTACACCTTC	CASSQDMAGGSYGYTF
NA	TRBV20-1	TRBJ1-5	TRBD1	TGCAGTGGAGGGGGCAGTCAGCCCCAGCATTTT	CSGGGSQPQHF
NA	TRBV4-1	TRBJ2-5	TRBD1	TGCGCCAGCAGCCAGGGACAGCAAGAGACCCAGTACTTC	CASSQGQQETQYF
NA	TRBV15	TRBJ2-5	NA	TGTGCCACCAGCTTCTCTACAGGGAGGGAAGAGACCCAGTACTTC	CATSFSTGREETQYF
NA	TRBV7-9	TRBJ2-2	NA	TGTGCCAGCAGCAGCCTCTGGGCGACGAACACCGGGGAGCTGTTTTTT	CASSSLWATNTGELFF
NA	TRBV14	TRBJ2-7	TRBD1	TGTGCCAGCAGCCAAGTTCGGGACAGGGGCGCTACCATGTTTTACGAGCAGTACTTC	CASSQVRDRGATMFYEQYF
NA	TRBV30	TRBJ1-2	NA	TGTGCCTGGAGTGTACTAGGACTAAGGGATGGCTACACCTTC	CAWSVLGLRDGYTF
NA	TRBV11-3	TRBJ2-7	TRBD1	TGTGCCAGCAGCCAATCGGGACAGGGGTTCAGGGAGCAGTACTTC	CASSQSGQGFREQYF
once	TRBV10-3	TRBJ2-7	NA	TGTGCCATCAGTGGGTCTCTGCGTGGGGTCTATCCCCCCACCTACGAGCAGTACTTC	CAISGSLRGVYPPTYEQYF
NA	TRBV4-3	TRBJ2-1	TRBD1	TGCGCCAGCAGCATGCGACAGGGGCCTAACAATGAGCAGTTCTTC	CASSMRQGPNNEQFF
NA	TRBV4-3	TRBJ1-1	TRBD1	TGCGCCAGCAGCCAGAGAAGATCACAGGGGTGGGGGGCTGAAGCTTTCTTT	CASSQRRSQGWGAEAFF
NA	TRBV5-1	TRBJ2-3	TRBD1	TGCGCCAGCAGCCCCCAACCGGGACAGCTAACAGATACGCAGTATTTT	CASSPQPGQLTDTQYF
NA	TRBV6-5	TRBJ2-7	TRBD1	TGTGCCAGCAGTTACTCGAGACAGGGCTACGAGCAGTACTTC	CASSYSRQGYEQYF
NA	TRBV27	TRBJ1-2	TRBD1	TGTGCCAGCAGTGCAAATTGGGACAGCCAAGCCTATGGCTACACCTTC	CASSANWDSQAYGYTF
few	TRBV30	TRBJ1-1	TRBD1	TGTGCCTGGAATCAGGACAGGGAAACTGAAGCTTTCTTT	CAWNQDRETEAFF
NA	TRBV4-3	TRBJ2-2	NA	TGCGCCAGCAGCCAAGATCTTGGCTACACTAACACCGGGGAGCTGTTTTTT	CASSQDLGYTNTGELFF
NA	TRBV6-1	TRBJ1-4	TRBD1	TGTGCCAGCAGAAAGGGACAGCACCTTAATGAAAAACTGTTTTTT	CASRKGQHLNEKLFF
NA	TRBV7-9	TRBJ2-3	NA	TGTGCCAGCAGCTTAGGGGCCGGAACTAGCACAGATACGCAGTATTTT	CASSLGAGTSTDTQYF
NA	TRBV4-3	TRBJ1-2	NA	TGCGCCAGCAGCCAAGATTGGGCGGGACCGGGTGGCTACACCTTC	CASSQDWAGPGGYTF
NA	TRBV12-5	TRBJ1-5	TRBD1	TGTGCTAGTGGTTGGGACAGCTACAATCAGCCCCAGCATTTT	CASGWDSYNQPQHF
NA	TRBV5-6	TRBJ1-2	NA	TGTGCCAGCAGCCTACGGACGGGCTCCGGCTACACCTTC	CASSLRTGSGYTF
NA	TRBV5-1	TRBJ2-2	NA	TGCGCCAGCAGCCTACAAGGGGTGATCGGGGAGCTGTTTTTT	CASSLQGVIGELFF
NA	TRBV30	TRBJ1-5	NA	TGTGCCTGGAGCCCAGGGGATAGCAATCAGCCCCAGCATTTT	CAWSPGDSNQPQHF
NA	TRBV7-9	TRBJ2-5	NA	TGTGCCAGCAGCTCGCGACTGTTACAAGAGACCCAGTACTTC	CASSSRLLQETQYF
NA	TRBV7-2	TRBJ1-3	NA	TGTGCCAGCAGCTCTCCGACAGGCAACTCTGGAAACACCATATATTTT	CASSSPTGNSGNTIYF
NA	TRBV19	TRBJ2-5	NA	TGTGCCAGTAGTATCACGGGGGCCTACGGGACCCAGTACTTC	CASSITGAYGTQYF
NA	TRBV6-1	TRBJ1-1	NA	TGTGCCAGCAGTGAAGCGTCTCAGTACACTGAAGCTTTCTTT	CASSEASQYTEAFF
NA	TRBV7-2	TRBJ1-1	TRBD1	TGTGCCAGCAGCTTAGAACAGGGGGTATTTCCAGCTTTCTTT	CASSLEQGVFPAFF
NA	TRBV19	TRBJ2-7	NA	TGTGCCAGTAGTATAGTCGAGCACGAGCAGTACTTC	CASSIVEHEQYF
NA	TRBV5-4	TRBJ2-7	TRBD2	TGTGCCAGCAGCTTGAGTGGACTAGGCCCCGAGCAGTACTTC	CASSLSGLGPEQYF
NA	TRBV4-2	TRBJ2-2	TRBD2	TGTGCCAGCAGCCAAGATGGTTCCCTAGCGGGGAGTAACACCGGGGAGCTGTTTTTT	CASSQDGSLAGSNTGELFF
NA	TRBV7-9	TRBJ1-6	NA	TGTGCCAGCAGCGCGGGACCTTTATATAATTCACCCCTCCACTTT	CASSAGPLYNSPLHF
NA	TRBV6-1	TRBJ1-2	TRBD1	TGTGCCAGCAAAAATCTCGACAGGGAAAGTGATGGCTACACCTTC	CASKNLDRESDGYTF
NA	TRBV6-5	TRBJ2-7	TRBD1	TGTGCCAGCAGTTGGTCCGGGACAGGGTTCTACGAGCAGTACTTC	CASSWSGTGFYEQYF
NA	TRBV6-5	TRBJ2-7	TRBD1	TGTGCCAGCAGTATGGGGACAGGGCTCACCTACGAGCAGTACTTC	CASSMGTGLTYEQYF
NA	TRBV19	TRBJ2-7	TRBD1	TGTGCCAGTAGTATAGTTCGGGACAGGGTCTCCTACGAGCAGTACTTC	CASSIVRDRVSYEQYF
NA	TRBV27	TRBJ1-4	TRBD1	TGTGCCAGCAGGGCGCCGGGGACAGGGGGCGCGAGGGAAAAACTGTTTTTT	CASRAPGTGGAREKLFF
NA	TRBV11-3	TRBJ2-7	TRBD2	TGTGCCAGCAGCCGGGGGGAGAGCTCCTACGAGCAGTACTTC	CASSRGESSYEQYF
NA	TRBV25-1	TRBJ1-4	NA	TGTGCCAGCAGTGAATTCGGGACCAGTGAAAAACTGTTTTTT	CASSEFGTSEKLFF
NA	TRBV6-6	TRBJ2-7	TRBD2	TGTGCCAGCAGTTACGACCTCGGCGGGAGAGAGCAGTACTTC	CASSYDLGGREQYF
NA	TRBV27	TRBJ2-2	NA	TGTGCCAGCACCCCTATTTACACGAACACCGGGGAGCTGTTTTTT	CASTPIYTNTGELFF
NA	TRBV5-1	TRBJ2-2	NA	TGCGCCAGCAGCTCCCCCCCCGGCGGCAGGATCCCAGGGGGGGAGCTGTTTTTT	CASSSPPGGRIPGGELFF
NA	TRBV30	TRBJ2-7	NA	TGTGCCTGGAGTCTCGTCGGCGAGCAGTACTTC	CAWSLVGEQYF